The next 17 T cell receptor beta chains were all read from a single sample in a study of identical twins. TCRdb reprocessed the 5' RACE reads with MiXCR, giving one entry per CDR3 protein. The repertoire consists of 400,000 to 500,000 distinct CDR3 sequences, with around an eighth occurring once and the leading ten covering approximately 0.98%. This same sample was also taken into another study, of yellow fever vaccine responses in identical twins.

Sequenced input: CD4+ T cells sorted from blood. The receptor set was obtained from a woman younger than 30 in good health.

This clonotype appeared a few times. The chain recombines TRBV4-1 with TRBJ2-4; TRBD2 is a possible D gene (6 bases). V lost 1 base and J lost 1, with 11 bases in between. The CDR3 runs to 16 residues. The germline V gene has CDR1 MGHRA and CDR2 YSYEKL. CDR3 sequence: CASSQVGGGAKNIQYF. The CDR3 DNA sequence: TGCGCCAGCAGCCAAGTCGGGGGTGGGGCCAAAAACATTCAGTACTTC.

This clonotype has a handful of counts. The chain links TRBV28 to TRBJ2-7; 8 nucleotides agree with TRBD1. This CDR3 has 15 amino acids. With 7 bases clipped from V and 6 bases from J, the junction kept 14 bases outside the gene matches. Germline CDR1 MDHEN, CDR2 SYDVKM. CDR3 sequence reads: CASTLGRDRYSEQYF. The CDR3 nucleotides are TGTGCCAGCACCCTAGGTCGGGACAGGTACTCCGAGCAGTACTTC.

This clonotype was detected a few times. The V call is TRBV20-1, the J call TRBJ2-7; a weak D match, TRBD1 (5 bases). CDR1 is DFQATT, CDR2 SNEGSKA, per germline (reference sequence). V lost 5 bases to trimming and J lost 1 base, with 15 bases between them. This CDR3 contains 14 residues. The CDR3 DNA follows: TGCAGTGCTCTAGGGTCGTCAGGGTCCTACGAGCAGTACTTC. It specifies CSALGSSGSYEQYF.

In its sample, this clonotype was seen once. CDR3: CATSDSLRTGNTGELFF. The CDR3 DNA reads as TGTGCCACCAGTGATTCCCTAAGGACAGGGAACACCGGGGAGCTGTTTTTT. The chain combines TRBV24-1 with TRBJ2-2; TRBD1 matches 7 bases. The germline V gene encodes CDR1 KGHDR and CDR2 SFDVKD. After removal of 2 bases from V and 1 base from J, the junction contained 6 bases not matched to a gene. The CDR3 is 17 amino acids.

This clonotype was detected only a few times. The CDR3 DNA sequence: TGTGCCAGTAGTATATCGGAGACCCAGTACTTC. Its protein is CASSISETQYF. The rearrangement links TRBV19 to TRBJ2-5, with D unresolved. This CDR3 spans 11 amino acids. V shed 2 bases and J shed 5 bases, with 3 bases lying between them. Germline V gives CDR1 LNHDA, CDR2 SQIVND (reference sequence).

This clonotype has only a few counts. The chain is built from TRBV6-6 and TRBJ2-7, with 7 bases identical to TRBD2. The J segment lost 6 bases and the V segment lost 4 bases, leaving 3 bases of the junction unmatched. Germline CDR1 reads MNHNY; CDR2 reads SVGAGI (reference sequence). The length of the CDR3 is 12 residues. The CDR3: CASSSGGSEQYF. CDR3 sequence (DNA): TGTGCCAGCAGTTCGGGGGGATCCGAGCAGTACTTC.

The rearrangement joins TRBV7-8 to TRBJ2-2; 8 bases are a match to TRBD2. Germline CDR1 reads SGHVS; CDR2 reads FQNEAQ. V shed 1 base and J 6 bases; nucleotides not matched to a gene: 4. This CDR3 region has 15 residues. DNA for the CDR3: TGTGCCAGCAGCTTAGTGGGACTAGAGGCCGGGGAGCTGTTTTTT. Protein product: CASSLVGLEAGELFF.

In this sample, this clonotype turned up a few times. J is TRBJ2-5 and V is TRBV5-1, with 8 bases lining up with TRBD1. From germline, CDR1 is SGHRS and CDR2 YFSETQ. The V gene end was trimmed by 0 bases and the J gene end by 2 bases; junction bases not matched to a gene: 6. The CDR3 spans 16 residues. CDR3 loop: CASSLADRAKQETQYF. The CDR3 DNA is TGCGCCAGCAGCTTGGCGGACAGGGCTAAACAAGAGACCCAGTACTTC.

There are a few counts of this clonotype. V is TRBV3-1 and J is TRBJ2-5; 9 bases align to TRBD2. CDR1 is LGHDT and CDR2 is YNNKEL in the germline V gene (reference sequence). This CDR3 is built from 16 residues. V was pared by 4 bases and J by 5 bases, with 11 bases of the junction left unmatched. The CDR3 reads CASSRKLAGLMETQYF. In DNA form, the CDR3 reads TGTGCCAGCAGCCGGAAACTAGCGGGCTTAATGGAGACCCAGTACTTC.

J is TRBJ2-2 and V is TRBV5-6; the D gene is possibly TRBD1 (5 bases). This CDR3 is 16 amino acids long. Germline loops: CDR1 SGHDT, CDR2 YYEEEE. The V gene lost 3 bases and the J gene lost 1 base, with 13 bases spanning the gap. The CDR3 sequence: CASSWGKTENTGELFF. CDR3 DNA: TGTGCCAGCAGCTGGGGAAAGACAGAGAACACCGGGGAGCTGTTTTTT.

The chain uses TRBV28 and TRBJ2-3, with D perhaps matching TRBD1 (7 bases). The CDR3 is 17 residues long. With 3 bases removed from V and 3 bases from J, the gap between germline ends came to 19 bases. Germline CDR1 MDHEN, CDR2 SYDVKM. The CDR3 DNA is TGTGCCAGCAGTTTGTGGGCGCAGGGGGGTAAGACAGATACGCAGTATTTT. Its protein is CASSLWAQGGKTDTQYF. Looking up the rest from reference TRBV28 and TRBJ2-3 gives the full variable domain: DVKVTQSSRYLVKRTGEKVFLECVQDMDHENMFWYRQDPGLGLRLIYFSYDVKMKEKGDIPEGYSVSREKKERFSLILESASTNQTSMYLCASSLWAQGGKTDTQYFGPGTRLTVL.

This clonotype is a singleton in its sample. The junction departs from the called germline gene at one end, perhaps through a read error. V usage is TRBV30 and J usage is TRBJ2-3; possibly TRBD2 for D (5 bases). This CDR3 is 13 amino acids long. Germline CDR1 GTSNPN, CDR2 SVGIG (reference sequence). The CDR3 loop reads CAWTRSSTDTRYF. The CDR3 DNA follows: TGTGCCTGGACTCGGTCTAGCACAGATACGCGGTATTTT.

The chain is built from TRBV11-1 and TRBJ2-7; the D gene is possibly TRBD1 (5 bases). CDR1 and CDR2 (germline): SGHAT, FQDESV (reference sequence). The ends were cut back, 3 bases at V and 1 base at J, with 10 bases in the middle. The length of the CDR3 is 14 residues. The CDR3 region has the DNA TGTGCCAGCAGCTTGACAGCTTTTTCCTACGAGCAGTACTTC. This sequence encodes CASSLTAFSYEQYF.

This clonotype was observed a handful of times. This chain links TRBV29-1 with TRBJ2-7; 7 bases are shared with TRBD1. V was pared by 5 bases and J by 1 base, with 2 bases of the junction left unmatched. Per germline, CDR1 SQVTM and CDR2 ANQGSEA. The CDR3 spans 12 residues. CDR3 sequence (DNA): TGCAGCGTTCCGGGACAGTCCTACGAGCAGTACTTC. Residues: CSVPGQSYEQYF.

This clonotype was seen a few times. The rearrangement joins TRBV14 to TRBJ1-5; 7 nucleotides line up with TRBD1. The CDR3 runs 13 residues. After removal of 4 bases from V and 5 bases from J, the junction contained 2 bases not matched to a gene. In germline, CDR1 is SGHDN, CDR2 FVKESK. In DNA, the CDR3 is TGTGCCAGCAGCCGGGACAGTTATCAGCCCCAGCATTTT. As protein: CASSRDSYQPQHF. The full variable domain, rest sourced from reference TRBV14 and TRBJ1-5, is EAGVTQFPSHSVIEKGQTVTLRCDPISGHDNLYWYRRVMGKEIKFLLHFVKESKQDESGMPNNRFLAERTGGTYSTLKVQPAELEDSGVYFCASSRDSYQPQHFGDGTRLSIL.

The chain combines TRBV7-9 with TRBJ2-3, with 8 bases aligning to TRBD1. Trimming at V came to 4 bases and at J to 10 bases, leaving 4 bases not matched to a gene. This CDR3 has 12 amino acids. The germline gives CDR1 SEHNR, CDR2 FQNEAQ (reference sequence). The CDR3 DNA follows: TGTGCCAGCAGCTCAGGACAGGGTCCGCAGTATTTT. Translated: CASSSGQGPQYF. The complete variable domain, with remaining parts taken from reference TRBV7-9 and TRBJ2-3, reads DTGVSQNPRHKITKRGQNVTFRCDPISEHNRLYWYRQTLGQGPEFLTYFQNEAQLEKSRLLSDRFSAERPKGSFSTLEIQRTEQGDSAMYLCASSSGQGPQYFGPGTRLTVL.

Only a few counts were recorded for this clonotype. The chain has TRBV7-2 and TRBJ1-5; possible D gene TRBD1, 5 bases. Trimming shortened V by 5 bases and J by 1 base, and 15 bases separated the two germline ends. Per germline, CDR1 SGHTA and CDR2 FQGNSA. CDR3 size: 16 residues. The CDR3 sequence is CASSLDTGLSNQPQHF. CDR3 nucleotide sequence: TGTGCCAGCAGCCTCGATACGGGACTAAGCAATCAGCCCCAGCATTTT. Looking up the rest from reference TRBV7-2 and TRBJ1-5 gives the full variable domain: GAGVSQSPSNKVTEKGKDVELRCDPISGHTALYWYRQSLGQGLEFLIYFQGNSAPDKSGLPSDRFSAERTGGSVSTLTIQRTQQEDSAVYLCASSLDTGLSNQPQHFGDGTRLSIL.